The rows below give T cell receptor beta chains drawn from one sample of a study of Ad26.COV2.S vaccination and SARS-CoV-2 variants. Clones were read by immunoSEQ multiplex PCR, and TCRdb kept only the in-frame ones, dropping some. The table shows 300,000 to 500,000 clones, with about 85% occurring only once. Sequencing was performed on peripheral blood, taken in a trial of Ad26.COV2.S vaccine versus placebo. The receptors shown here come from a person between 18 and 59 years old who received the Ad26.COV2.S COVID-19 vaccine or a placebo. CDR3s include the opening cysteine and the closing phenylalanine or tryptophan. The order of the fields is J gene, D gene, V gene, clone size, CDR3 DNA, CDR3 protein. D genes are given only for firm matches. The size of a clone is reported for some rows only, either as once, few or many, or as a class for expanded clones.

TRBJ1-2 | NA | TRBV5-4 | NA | TGTGCCAGCAGGTCGGGGCAGAACTATGGCTACACCTTC | CASRSGQNYGYTF
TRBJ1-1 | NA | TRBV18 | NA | TGTGCCAGCTCACCGTCGACAGTGACCCTGGGGAACACTGAAGCTTTCTTT | CASSPSTVTLGNTEAFF
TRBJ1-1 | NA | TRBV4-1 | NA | TGCGCCAGCAGCCAGACCCAAAACCCCACTGAAGCTTTCTTT | CASSQTQNPTEAFF
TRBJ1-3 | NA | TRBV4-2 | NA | TGTGCCAGCAGCCAATTTAGGGGGGCTGGAAACACCATATATTTT | CASSQFRGAGNTIYF
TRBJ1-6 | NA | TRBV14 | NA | TGTGCCAGCAGCCAACTCGTCTCCTATAATTCACCCCTCCACTTT | CASSQLVSYNSPLHF
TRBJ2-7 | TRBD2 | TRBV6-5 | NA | TGTGCCAGCAGACTTAGACTAGCGGGGAGCTACGAGCAGTACTTC | CASRLRLAGSYEQYF
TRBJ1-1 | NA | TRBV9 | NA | TGTGCCAGTAGCGTGGGTGGGGCGGGCACTGAAGCTTTCTTT | CASSVGGAGTEAFF
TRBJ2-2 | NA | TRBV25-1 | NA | TGTGCCAGCAGTGCCCTGGATAGAGCCGGGGAGCTGTTTTTT | CASSALDRAGELFF
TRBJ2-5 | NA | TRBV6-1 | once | TGTGCCAGCAGTGAAGGGGAGGGACACCGGGAGACCCAGTACTTC | CASSEGEGHRETQYF
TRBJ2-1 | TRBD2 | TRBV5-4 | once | TGTGCCAGCAGCTTGGGTGTAGCGGGGGGGCAGAATGAGCAGTTCTTC | CASSLGVAGGQNEQFF
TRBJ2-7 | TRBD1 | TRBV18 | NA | TGTGCCAGCTCACCACAGACAGGGGGCGGTGAGCAGTACTTC | CASSPQTGGGEQYF
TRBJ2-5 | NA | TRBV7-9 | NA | TGTGCCAGCAGCTTAGGAGTATCGAGCGGAGAGACCCAGTACTTC | CASSLGVSSGETQYF
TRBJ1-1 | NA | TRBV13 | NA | TGTGCCAGCAGCTCTAAGGGAGGAGCTTTCTTT | CASSSKGGAFF
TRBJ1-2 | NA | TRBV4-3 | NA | TGCGCCAGCAGCCAATTAGTTGGGAGTAGCTATGGCTACACCTTC | CASSQLVGSSYGYTF
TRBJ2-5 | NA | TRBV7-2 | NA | TGTGCCAGCAGCATCAAAAGGGGAGAGACCCAGTACTTC | CASSIKRGETQYF
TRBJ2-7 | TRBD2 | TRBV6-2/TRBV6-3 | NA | TGTGCCAGCAGTCGGGGGGGCGAGCAGTACTTC | CASSRGGEQYF
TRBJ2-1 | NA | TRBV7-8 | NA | TGTGCCAGCAGCCGCCTGGGATCCTACAATGAGCAGTTCTTC | CASSRLGSYNEQFF
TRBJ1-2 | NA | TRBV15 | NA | TGTGCCACCAGCAGAGTACAGGGAGGCTATGGCTACACCTTC | CATSRVQGGYGYTF
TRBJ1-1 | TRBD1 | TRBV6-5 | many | TGTGCCAGCAGTTCGACAGGGGGGGTCACTGAAGCTTTCTTT | CASSSTGGVTEAFF
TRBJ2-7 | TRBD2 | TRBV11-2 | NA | TGTGCCAGCAGCTTAGATCCCAGCGGGGGGAACGAGCAGTACTTC | CASSLDPSGGNEQYF
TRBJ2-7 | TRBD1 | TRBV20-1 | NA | TGCAGCACACAGGGGGCGGAGGAGCAGTACTTC | CSTQGAEEQYF
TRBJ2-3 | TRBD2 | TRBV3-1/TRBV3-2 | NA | TGTGCCAGCACCCAGGGACTAGGGAACACAGATACGCAGTATTTT | CASTQGLGNTDTQYF
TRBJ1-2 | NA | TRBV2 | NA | TGTGCCAGCAGTGGACAGGACACGCACGGTGGCTACACCTTC | CASSGQDTHGGYTF
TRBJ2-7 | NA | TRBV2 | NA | TGTGCCAGTTCCGTAGGGCAGGGGCCTAGGGAGCAGTACTTC | CASSVGQGPREQYF
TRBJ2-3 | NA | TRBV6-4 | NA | TGTGCCAGCAGTGACAAAGGGGGGACAGATACGCAGTATTTT | CASSDKGGTDTQYF
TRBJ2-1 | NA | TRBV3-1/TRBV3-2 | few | TGTGCCAGCAGCCGACACAATGAGCAGTTCTTC | CASSRHNEQFF
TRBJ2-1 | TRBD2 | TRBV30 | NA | TGTGCCTGGAGTGAGACTAGCTGGGTCTCCTACAATGAGCAGTTCTTC | CAWSETSWVSYNEQFF
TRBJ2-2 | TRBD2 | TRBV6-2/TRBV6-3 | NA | TGTGCCAGCAGCAGACTAGCGGAGAACACCGGGGAGCTGTTTTTT | CASSRLAENTGELFF
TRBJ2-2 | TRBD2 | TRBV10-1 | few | TGCGCCAGCAGTGATGACGGGGCGGGGGACACCGGGGAGCTGTTTTTT | CASSDDGAGDTGELFF
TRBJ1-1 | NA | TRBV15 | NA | TGTGCCACCAGAGGGGGGTGGAACACTGAAGCTTTCTTT | CATRGGWNTEAFF
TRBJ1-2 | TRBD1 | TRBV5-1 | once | TGCGCCAGCAGCTTGGGGACAGGGAACATCTATGGCTACACCTTC | CASSLGTGNIYGYTF
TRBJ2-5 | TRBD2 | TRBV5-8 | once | TGTGCCAGCAGCGCCGGGACAACGGGAGGGGAGACCCAGTACTTC | CASSAGTTGGETQYF
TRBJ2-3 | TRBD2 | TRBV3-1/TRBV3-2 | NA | TGTGCCAGCAGCCAAGAAGGGGCTAGCGGAACAGATACGCAGTATTTT | CASSQEGASGTDTQYF